Following are 8 T cell receptor beta chains from one sample sequenced in a study of siplizumab effects on memory and regulatory T cells. Profiling relied on immunoSEQ multiplex PCR, and the TCRdb table lists in-frame clones only, not all of them. The sample lists about 82,000 clones, about nine tenths occurring once. Sequencing was done on a sample of Tregs sorted from blood. Every receptor here comes from a human donor in good health.

The chain couples TRBV7-3 to TRBJ2-1; 11 nucleotides align to TRBD2. Germline assignment: CDR1 SGHTA and CDR2 FQGTGA. V shed 5 bases and J 7 bases; nucleotides not matched to a gene: 7. The CDR3 runs to 15 residues. The CDR3, as DNA: TGTGCCAGCAGCCCGACTAGCGGGGCTTTAAATGAGCAGTTCTTC. Its protein is CASSPTSGALNEQFF.

This rearrangement joins TRBV5-1 to TRBJ1-2, with 7 nucleotides matching TRBD1. CDR1 and CDR2 (germline): SGHRS, YFSETQ. This CDR3 is built from 14 residues. J was trimmed by 6 bases and V by 2 bases; bases with no gene match: 7. The CDR3 DNA sequence: TGCGCCAGCAGCTTCCAACAGGGGTTGGATGGCTACACCTTC. Protein sequence: CASSFQQGLDGYTF. Full variable domain (remainder filled in from reference TRBV5-1 and TRBJ1-2): KAGVTQTPRYLIKTRGQQVTLSCSPISGHRSVSWYQQTPGQGLQFLFEYFSETQRNKGNFPGRFSGRQFSNSRSEMNVSTLELGDSALYLCASSFQQGLDGYTFGSGTRLTVV.

V usage is TRBV7-6 and J usage is TRBJ2-5; D gene uncertain. V lost 1 base to trimming and J lost 1 base, with 1 base between them. CDR3 size: 12 residues. Germline V gene lookup returns CDR1 SGHVS and CDR2 FNYEAQ. The CDR3 region is CASSLGQETQYF. In DNA form, the CDR3 reads TGTGCCAGCAGCTTAGGCCAAGAGACCCAGTACTTC. The whole variable domain, remainder taken from reference TRBV7-6 and TRBJ2-5, is GAGVSQSPRYKVTKRGQDVALRCDPISGHVSLYWYRQALGQGPEFLTYFNYEAQQDKSGLPNDRFSAERPEGSISTLTIQRTEQRDSAMYRCASSLGQETQYFGPGTRLLVL.

The V gene is TRBV15, the J gene TRBJ2-5; TRBD2 aligns across 7 bases. J was trimmed by 0 bases and V by 3 bases; bases with no gene match: 1. Germline CDR1 reads LNHNV; CDR2 reads YYDKDF (reference sequence). The CDR3 extends over 14 amino acids. The CDR3 DNA reads as TGTGCCACCAGCAGGGGGGGGTACCAAGAGACCCAGTACTTC. Translation gives CATSRGGYQETQYF.

The V call is TRBV5-1, the J call TRBJ2-7; TRBD1 matches 8 bases. The CDR3 has 14 residues. CDR1 SGHRS and CDR2 YFSETQ come from the germline V gene. V lost 4 bases and J lost 3; bases outside the gene matches: 6. CDR3: CASSAGQAFYEQYF. CDR3 nucleotides: TGCGCCAGCAGCGCGGGACAGGCTTTCTACGAGCAGTACTTC. Using reference TRBV5-1 and TRBJ2-7 for the parts outside the CDR3, the full variable domain is KAGVTQTPRYLIKTRGQQVTLSCSPISGHRSVSWYQQTPGQGLQFLFEYFSETQRNKGNFPGRFSGRQFSNSRSEMNVSTLELGDSALYLCASSAGQAFYEQYFGPGTRLTVT.

The chain joins TRBV5-1 to TRBJ1-6; 7 nucleotides match TRBD1. The CDR3 is 17 amino acids. V lost 2 bases, J lost 0 bases, and 5 bases stayed unmatched. The germline V gene has CDR1 SGHRS and CDR2 YFSETQ. The CDR3 reads CASSLKGQSSYNSPLHF. CDR3 nucleotide sequence: TGCGCCAGCAGCTTAAAGGGACAGAGCTCCTATAATTCACCCCTCCACTTT.

V is TRBV5-4 and J is TRBJ2-1; TRBD1 agrees at 9 bases. In germline, CDR1 is SGHNT, CDR2 YYREEE (reference sequence). There are 13 residues in the CDR3. Trimming took 3 bases from V and 15 from J; bases not matched to a gene: 10. The CDR3 spells CASSSRTGGRSFF. Here the CDR3 DNA reads TGTGCCAGCAGCTCGAGAACAGGGGGCAGGTCGTTCTTC.

The V call is TRBV29-1, the J call TRBJ2-5; no clear D. The CDR3 covers 15 residues. Trimming took off 0 bases at V and 0 bases at J, with 11 bases between the two ends. Germline lookup yields CDR1 SQVTM and CDR2 ANQGSEA. CDR3 in DNA: TGCAGCGTTGAAGACCCAAAACAGCACCAAGAGACCCAGTACTTC. It yields the protein CSVEDPKQHQETQYF.